The clone carrying this TCR beta chain was found a few times. The table came from immunoSEQ multiplex PCR; TCRdb's copy has only in-frame clones and leaves some out. The sample carries around 400,000 clones, roughly 86% recorded once. CDR3 size: 19 residues. From germline, CDR1 is MNHNS and CDR2 SASEGT. Trimming at V came to 2 bases and at J to 0 bases, leaving 10 bases not matched to a gene. These data belong to a study of blood T cell repertoires in COVID-19. Study overall: Sources were T cells, B-cell-depleted T cells, or PBMCs; the material itself was cDNA or gDNA.

Followed longitudinally, the Seattle patients had been enrolled during active infection. Sample: peripheral blood. V and J are TRBV6-1 and TRBJ1-3; 10 bases map to TRBD1. The receptor was isolated from a woman aged 60 to 75 with COVID-19, enrolled during active disease. For the CDR3, the DNA is TGTGCCAGCAGTGAATACGGGGACAGGGGTTGGTCCTCTGGAAACACCATATATTTT. This sequence encodes CASSEYGDRGWSSGNTIYF.